This T cell receptor beta chain came from a study of CD8 T cells in ankylosing spondylitis. Study-level results: Reports say disease-linked clones showed up significantly more in matched ankylosing spondylitis synovial fluid. Within ankylosing spondylitis blood, a TCR beta motif made up of eight highly homologous variants appeared to be characteristic. The disease-linked clones had a CD8+ phenotype and low blood frequencies.

Germline assignment: CDR1 SGHDT and CDR2 YYEEEE. V lost 2 bases, J lost 0 bases, and 10 bases lay in between. This CDR3 region has 15 residues. TCRdb ran MiXCR on the 5' RACE reads and lists one entry per CDR3 protein. Altogether under 850,000 distinct CDR3 sequences are present, 15% to 20% being singletons, with the ten largest covering around 19%. Turning to this clonotype: Its antigen is undetermined.

The sequence was obtained from a male donor with ankylosing spondylitis. The rearrangement uses TRBV5-6 and TRBJ2-3; D is perhaps TRBD1 or TRBD2 (5 bases each). The specimen was blood, either unsorted or a sorted T cell fraction (not recorded which). The CDR3 here is CASSFTGRSTDTQYF. As DNA, the CDR3 is TGTGCCAGCAGCTTCACGGGGCGCAGCACAGATACGCAGTATTTT.